A single sample gave rise to the 26 T cell receptor beta chains below, sequenced in a study of regulatory T cells in long-lasting Graves disease. The TCR beta library used iRepertoire HTBI primers with Arm-PCR amplification of CDR3. Using its own MiXCR run on the multiplex PCR reads, TCRdb lists one record per CDR3 protein. The data show almost 350,000 distinct CDR3 sequences, with 20% seen just once and just under 30% held by the top ten. As for time point: persistent/refractory GD, antithyroid drugs over 5 years with positive TRAb. The TCR library was made from RNA that had been extracted from PBMCs in TRIzol. The starting material was peripheral blood mononuclear cells (PBMCs), obtained when the disease was refractory, from a patient treated with antithyroid drugs. These TCRs come from a female donor with Graves disease.

This clonotype was seen a handful of times. The chain carries TRBV6-1 and TRBJ1-6; D uncertain. CDR3 length: 16 residues. Per the germline V gene, CDR1 is MNHNS and CDR2 is SASEGT. V lost 8 bases to trimming and J lost 0 bases, with 14 bases between them. The CDR3 here is CASDSVISSYNSPLHF. CDR3 bases: TGTGCCAGCGATTCAGTGATAAGCTCCTATAATTCACCCCTCCACTTT.

This clonotype has at least ten counts. The chain joins TRBV28 to TRBJ1-1, with D uncertain. Trimming stripped 6 bases from V and 5 bases from J, with 7 bases between. CDR3 length: 11 amino acids. Germline V lookup: CDR1 MDHEN, CDR2 SYDVKM. The CDR3 is CASRSNTEAFF. Here the CDR3 DNA reads TGTGCCAGCAGAAGTAATACTGAAGCTTTCTTT.

The rearrangement links TRBV15 to TRBJ1-5; tentatively, D is TRBD1 (5 bases). There are 15 residues in the CDR3. V was cut by 0 bases and J by 7 bases, with 13 bases left in between. CDR1 LNHNV and CDR2 YYDKDF come from the germline V gene (reference sequence). The CDR3 DNA reads TGTGCCACCAGCAGAGATCAGGCTGGGACCCAGCCCCAGCATTTT. This translates into CATSRDQAGTQPQHF.

The gene calls are TRBV20-1 and TRBJ2-3; TRBD2 is a possible D gene (5 bases). Trimming shortened V by 4 bases and J by 1 base, and 12 bases separated the two germline ends. The CDR3 runs 14 residues. CDR1 and CDR2 (germline): DFQATT, SNEGSKA (reference sequence). CDR3 sequence reads: CSAIKRPRTDTQYF. CDR3 nucleotide sequence: TGCAGTGCTATTAAGCGGCCTCGCACAGATACGCAGTATTTT.

This clonotype has a count of ten or more. The chain recombines TRBV29-1 with TRBJ1-2; no firm D call. The CDR3 loop spans 12 amino acids. V gave up 3 bases and J gave up 5 bases, with 10 bases separating them. CDR1 SQVTM and CDR2 ANQGSEA come from the germline V gene. The CDR3 spells CSVEEEKYGYTF. CDR3 in DNA: TGCAGCGTTGAGGAGGAGAAGTATGGCTACACCTTC.

The chain links TRBV4-3 to TRBJ1-2, with D possibly being TRBD1 (6 bases). Per the germline V gene, CDR1 is LGHNA and CDR2 is YSLEER. CDR3 size: 14 residues. The V gene lost 0 bases and the J gene lost 8 bases, with 13 bases spanning the gap. This chain's CDR3 is CASSQDQGPVGYTF. DNA of the CDR3: TGCGCCAGCAGCCAAGACCAGGGGCCTGTCGGCTACACCTTC.

At least ten counts were recorded for this clonotype. The V call is TRBV28, the J call TRBJ1-1; D unclear. Germline values: CDR1 MDHEN, CDR2 SYDVKM. Trimming removed 2 bases at V and 0 bases at J, with 10 bases between. The CDR3 runs to 15 residues. The CDR3 DNA sequence: TGTGCCAGCAGTTTAAAGGGTACCTTGAACACTGAAGCTTTCTTT. Encoded protein: CASSLKGTLNTEAFF.

The chain couples TRBV19 to TRBJ1-1, with a tentative D call TRBD1 (5 bases). V lost 4 bases to trimming and J lost 1 base, with 10 bases between them. CDR3 length: 14 amino acids. Germline-derived CDR1 and CDR2 are LNHDA and SQIVND (reference sequence). The CDR3 spells CASSNQGWNTEAFF. The CDR3 bases are TGTGCCAGTAGTAATCAGGGATGGAACACTGAAGCTTTCTTT.

This clonotype was detected many times. This chain uses TRBV3-1 with TRBJ1-2; 9 nucleotides agree with TRBD1. This CDR3 has 15 residues. Germline trimming cut 2 bases from V and 8 bases from J; bases unmatched to any gene: 9. Germline-derived CDR1 and CDR2 are LGHDT and YNNKEL (reference sequence). In nucleotides, the CDR3 is TGTGCCAGCAGCCAACTGGGACAGGGTCTACGGGGCTACACCTTC. Amino acid sequence: CASSQLGQGLRGYTF.

This clonotype was seen repeatedly, ten times or more. The chain is built from TRBV12-3 or TRBV12-4 and TRBJ1-6; D remains unclear. The V gene lost 4 bases and the J gene lost 13 bases, with 14 bases spanning the gap. The CDR3 covers 13 residues. The chain's CDR3 is CASSSTRFDPLHF. CDR3 sequence (DNA): TGTGCCAGCAGTTCAACACGGTTTGATCCCCTCCACTTT.

With regard to this clonotype: A much larger clonotype is one base distant, so this may be a read error. The V gene is TRBV6-2 or TRBV6-3, the J gene TRBJ2-5; 10 bases are a match to TRBD2. The germline V gene has CDR1 MNHEY and CDR2 SVGEGT. The CDR3 contains 15 residues. The junction had 12 bases not matched to a gene; V was cut back by 5 bases and J by 9 bases. CDR3 amino acids: CASSEKASGSEAQYF. The CDR3 DNA reads as TGTGCCAGCAGTGAAAAGGCTAGCGGGAGCGAGGCCCAGTACTTC.

This clonotype was seen only a few times. The chain is built from TRBV9 and TRBJ2-2; possible D gene TRBD2, 6 bases. V lost 0 bases and J lost 4, with 16 bases in between. Germline CDR1 SGDLS, CDR2 YYNGEE. This CDR3 has 17 residues. CDR3 sequence (DNA): TGTGCCAGCAGCGTAGATTTGGGGGGTAGCATCACCGGGGAGCTGTTTTTT. It is translated as CASSVDLGGSITGELFF.

J is TRBJ1-2 and V is TRBV19; the match to TRBD1 covers 8 bases. The length of the CDR3 is 15 residues. V lost 2 bases and J lost 2; bases outside the gene matches: 4. From germline, CDR1 is LNHDA and CDR2 SQIVND (reference sequence). CDR3 in amino acids: CASSILDRENYGYTF. CDR3 DNA: TGTGCCAGTAGTATATTGGACAGGGAGAACTATGGCTACACCTTC.

This clonotype was seen many times. An end of the junction differs from the germline gene, which may be a read error. The rearrangement joins TRBV10-2 to TRBJ1-1; TRBD1 is a possible D gene (6 bases). Germline lookup yields CDR1 WSHSY and CDR2 SAAADI. The length of the CDR3 is 14 residues. In DNA form, the CDR3 reads TGTGCCAGCAGCCCGGGGGGCGGGAACACTGAAGCTTTCTTT. Its translation: CASSPGGGNTEAFF.

This clonotype has ten or more counts. This chain connects TRBV30 to TRBJ1-5; no clear D gene. Looked up from germline, CDR1 is GTSNPN and CDR2 is SVGIG (reference sequence). The CDR3 is 13 amino acids. Trimming stripped 0 bases from V and 5 bases from J, with 8 bases between. CDR3 DNA: TGTGCCTGGAGTGTCGGGAGGGATCAGCCCCAGCATTTT. Its protein is CAWSVGRDQPQHF.

This clonotype was seen many times. The chain links TRBV7-2 to TRBJ1-1; no definite D call. The CDR3 spans 14 residues. In germline, CDR1 is SGHTA, CDR2 FQGNSA. V was pared by 1 base and J by 1 base, with 7 bases between. CDR3 DNA: TGTGCCAGCAGCTTAGTTCCGGGGAACACTGAAGCTTTCTTT. Its translation is CASSLVPGNTEAFF.

The chain combines TRBV7-2 with TRBJ2-3; TRBD2 aligns across 11 bases. J gave up 0 bases and V 3 bases, and 8 bases lay outside the gene matches. This CDR3 contains 18 residues. The germline gives CDR1 SGHTA, CDR2 FQGNSA. In DNA, the CDR3 is TGTGCCAGCAGCTTCAGGGGGACTAGCGGAAAGAGCACAGATACGCAGTATTTT. It translates to CASSFRGTSGKSTDTQYF.

In this sample, this clonotype turned up a few times. The chain carries TRBV29-1 and TRBJ2-2, with a weak D call TRBD2 (5 bases). From germline, CDR1 is SQVTM and CDR2 ANQGSEA. V was trimmed by 6 bases and J by 8 bases, leaving 13 bases between them. This CDR3 region has 12 residues. The CDR3 bases are TGCAGCGTGGGGTCCCGAGGGGGGGAGCTGTTTTTT. Its translation is CSVGSRGGELFF.

This clonotype was seen ten or more times. The DNA is omitted, as the CDR3 cannot be located on it reliably, and the CDR3 follows TCRdb's listing. The chain recombines TRBV2 with TRBJ2-7. The CDR3 is 13 residues long, ends included. Germline V CDR1 and CDR2: SNHLY, FYNNEI. This CDR3 reads CASSEDFRGEQYF.

The J gene is TRBJ2-7, the V gene TRBV3-1; D possibly corresponds to TRBD2 (6 bases). The CDR3 totals 13 residues. V was shortened by 8 bases and J by 3 bases, with 14 bases between the two germline ends. Germline V gene lookup returns CDR1 LGHDT and CDR2 YNNKEL (reference sequence). The CDR3 loop reads CASSDYPDYEQYF. The CDR3 coding sequence is TGTGCCAGCTCGGACTATCCCGACTACGAGCAGTACTTC.

This clonotype was counted at least ten times. The chain links TRBV7-2 to TRBJ1-6, with D maybe TRBD1 (5 bases). Germline assignment: CDR1 SGHTA and CDR2 FQGNSA. The CDR3 extends over 11 amino acids. V was pared by 4 bases and J by 15 bases, with 10 bases between. The CDR3 is CASSSGGGLHF. The DNA of the CDR3 is TGTGCCAGCAGCTCGGGGGGTGGCCTCCACTTT.

This clonotype came up a few times. The CDR3 loop is CSVRGRAAEKLFF. CDR3 in DNA: TGCAGCGTCAGGGGCAGGGCGGCGGAAAAACTGTTTTTT. The V call is TRBV29-1, the J call TRBJ1-4, with D possibly matching TRBD1 (6 bases). The V end was cut by 6 bases, the J end by 8 bases, with 16 bases between. The CDR3 loop spans 13 amino acids. Germline V gives CDR1 SQVTM, CDR2 ANQGSEA.

In its sample, this clonotype was seen many times. This chain uses TRBV28 with TRBJ1-2; 8 bases match TRBD1. CDR3 length: 18 residues. Unmatched junction bases numbered 13, after V lost 4 bases and J lost 0 bases. The V gene's germline CDR1 is MDHEN and CDR2 SYDVKM. The CDR3 DNA reads TGTGCCAGCAGTTCTCCCGGGGAAACAGGGGGTGCTAACTATGGCTACACCTTC. Its translation: CASSSPGETGGANYGYTF.

There are many counts of this clonotype. The chain couples TRBV11-2 to TRBJ2-5; 7 bases match TRBD1. Germline V gene data show CDR1 as SGHAT and CDR2 as FQNNGV. V was pared by 5 bases and J by 5 bases, with 11 bases of the junction left unmatched. CDR3 length: 15 amino acids. The chain's CDR3 is CASSPTGAPSETQYF. The CDR3 DNA reads TGTGCCAGCAGCCCAACAGGGGCCCCAAGCGAGACCCAGTACTTC.

A few counts support this clonotype. V and J are TRBV20-1 and TRBJ1-6; 7 nucleotides match TRBD1. Germline-derived CDR1 and CDR2 are DFQATT and SNEGSKA (reference sequence). V lost 4 bases to trimming and J lost 10 bases; unmatched junction nucleotides: 10. The CDR3 loop spans 14 amino acids. CDR3 sequence: CSATPGTAISPLHF. For the CDR3, the DNA is TGCAGTGCTACACCCGGGACAGCCATCTCACCCCTCCACTTT.

About this clonotype itself: Just one base apart from a much larger clone, this may be a read error. V and J are TRBV28 and TRBJ2-7, with D uncertain. Germline V gives CDR1 MDHEN, CDR2 SYDVKM. V gave up 3 bases and J gave up 0 bases, with 15 bases separating them. This CDR3 region has 16 residues. This CDR3 reads CASSFTLLTISYEQYF. CDR3 coding DNA: TGTGCCAGCAGTTTTACCTTATTGACAATCTCCTACGAGCAGTACTTC.